The rows below give T cell receptor beta chains drawn from one sample of a study of response to subunit inactivated influenza vaccine. Via MiXCR, TCRdb re-called the RT-PCR reads, giving one row per CDR3 protein. The sample consists of about 540,000 distinct CDR3 sequences, under 30% of them appearing once. These records were also assigned to another study, of T cells expressing NK-cell markers.

The sequencing used CD4+ T cells sorted from PBMCs, collected 11 to 12 days after vaccination. The receptors here all came from a man aged 50-60 years who received an inactivated influenza vaccine. CDR3s leave out the opening cysteine and the closing phenylalanine or tryptophan. The D gene is left open where the match is weak. The size field is filled for only some rows; it gives once, few, many or a size class.

J: TRBJ2-3; V: TRBV4-2; size: once; D: TRBD2; CDR3: ASSQDGAGGATQY
J: TRBJ1-4; V: TRBV20-1; size: -; D: -; CDR3: SARDQVLLNEKLF
J: TRBJ2-2; V: TRBV2; size: -; D: TRBD2; CDR3: ASTGLDTGELF
J: TRBJ1-6; V: TRBV4-2; size: -; D: TRBD1; CDR3: ASRDRASSYNSPLH
J: TRBJ2-3; V: TRBV5-1; size: few; D: -; CDR3: ASSLFWRGDTQY
J: TRBJ1-1; V: TRBV20-1; size: -; D: -; CDR3: SAQRGPDTEAF
J: TRBJ2-3; V: TRBV24-1; size: few; D: TRBD2; CDR3: ATSDLAGGLTDTQY
J: TRBJ2-7; V: TRBV20-1; size: few; D: -; CDR3: SAPPHDRTPYEQY
J: TRBJ2-4; V: TRBV3-1; size: -; D: -; CDR3: ASSQSLDSLKNIQY
J: TRBJ2-7; V: TRBV10-3; size: -; D: TRBD2; CDR3: ASNGAGDSYEQY
J: TRBJ2-2; V: TRBV19; size: -; D: TRBD2; CDR3: ASKSTSGGLYTGELF
J: TRBJ2-3; V: TRBV3-1; size: few; D: TRBD2; CDR3: ASSRTSYLTDTQY
J: TRBJ2-7; V: TRBV3-1; size: few; D: TRBD2; CDR3: ASSPGTSGNSYEQY
J: TRBJ1-1; V: TRBV2; size: -; D: -; CDR3: ASSTTENTEAF
J: TRBJ2-1; V: TRBV10-3; size: -; D: TRBD2; CDR3: AIRGTSGGANEQF
J: TRBJ2-7; V: TRBV6-1; size: few; D: TRBD2; CDR3: ASSKLAGGYEQY
J: TRBJ2-1; V: TRBV2; size: -; D: -; CDR3: ASSALGGASSEQF
J: TRBJ2-7; V: TRBV6-1; size: -; D: TRBD1; CDR3: ASRQTGAGYEQY
J: TRBJ1-1; V: TRBV5-1; size: few; D: -; CDR3: ASSLTNLGTEAF
J: TRBJ2-1; V: TRBV20-1; size: few; D: -; CDR3: SARDQMEGSSYNEQF
J: TRBJ1-3; V: TRBV7-2; size: -; D: -; CDR3: ASSPIQGYTIY
J: TRBJ1-1; V: TRBV20-1; size: -; D: -; CDR3: SARDLSRDGRSEAF
J: TRBJ2-1; V: TRBV20-1; size: few; D: TRBD2; CDR3: SARDPRTSGSSYNEQF
J: TRBJ2-1; V: TRBV4-2; size: few; D: -; CDR3: ASSQDPGRADYNEQF
J: TRBJ2-1; V: TRBV3-1; size: -; D: TRBD2; CDR3: ASSQTPSGEQF
J: TRBJ2-5; V: TRBV29-1; size: few; D: TRBD2; CDR3: SATPLAGEGTQY
J: TRBJ2-7; V: TRBV27; size: -; D: TRBD1; CDR3: ASSAQGANEQY
J: TRBJ2-3; V: TRBV19; size: -; D: -; CDR3: ASRISPSSSTDTQY
J: TRBJ1-1; V: TRBV6-2/TRBV6-3; size: many; D: -; CDR3: ASSYDVWDTEAF
J: TRBJ2-5; V: TRBV15; size: -; D: TRBD2; CDR3: ATSSHNSGRQKTQY
J: TRBJ2-1; V: TRBV12-3/TRBV12-4; size: -; D: TRBD2; CDR3: ASSLPRGGAYNEQF
J: TRBJ2-5; V: TRBV5-1; size: -; D: TRBD1; CDR3: ASSLDGTGVGETQY
J: TRBJ2-7; V: TRBV5-1; size: few; D: TRBD2; CDR3: ASSLGEGAYEQY
J: TRBJ1-1; V: TRBV7-9; size: few; D: -; CDR3: ASSFTNTEAF
J: TRBJ1-4; V: TRBV6-1; size: few; D: TRBD1; CDR3: ASRGQALNEKLF
J: TRBJ2-2; V: TRBV9; size: few; D: -; CDR3: ASSVATGGSVTGELF
J: TRBJ2-7; V: TRBV4-2; size: -; D: TRBD1; CDR3: ASSQHGTGYDEQY
J: TRBJ1-3; V: TRBV10-3; size: few; D: -; CDR3: AISGLGTRAGNTIY
J: TRBJ2-2; V: TRBV5-1; size: many; D: TRBD1; CDR3: ASSSDRGYTGELF
J: TRBJ2-6; V: TRBV14; size: many; D: -; CDR3: ASSFRPAAFSGANVLT
J: TRBJ2-7; V: TRBV10-3; size: -; D: TRBD2; CDR3: AIRGLAGAGDEQY
J: TRBJ2-7; V: TRBV6-2/TRBV6-3; size: -; D: TRBD1; CDR3: ASSAGQGAYEQY
J: TRBJ1-1; V: TRBV12-3/TRBV12-4; size: -; D: -; CDR3: ASTPPSGTEAF